A single sample is the source of the 16 T cell receptor beta chains below, sequenced in a study of cytomegalovirus exposure and HLA in healthy donors. A multiplex PCR was run with 60 Vbeta primers and 13 Jbeta primers. The method was immunoSEQ multiplex PCR; TCRdb's version includes in-frame clones alone and lacks a portion of them. The table lists roughly 200,000 clones, around three quarters of them singletons, with roughly 2% in the top ten. Material: PBMCs. All receptors come from a man between 25 and 39 years old in good health and CMV-seronegative.

This clone appeared a single time. The chain has TRBV7-3 and TRBJ1-1; D is ambiguous. This CDR3 region has 16 residues. Trimming stripped 1 base from V and 1 base from J, with 13 bases between. CDR1 and CDR2 from the germline V gene are SGHTA and FQGTGA. The CDR3 DNA sequence: TGTGCCAGCAGCTTAAGTGCCCAACAGCCGAACACTGAAGCTTTCTTT. This sequence encodes CASSLSAQQPNTEAFF.

The chain uses TRBV9 and TRBJ2-1; 11 bases agree with TRBD2. Germline trimming cut 4 bases from V and 0 bases from J; bases unmatched to any gene: 9. Germline V lookup: CDR1 SGDLS, CDR2 YYNGEE. The CDR3 runs 18 residues. The CDR3 DNA reads TGTGCCAGCAGCACCCAAATGGGGACTAGCGGCTCCTACAATGAGCAGTTCTTC. Protein product: CASSTQMGTSGSYNEQFF.

The J gene is TRBJ2-3, the V gene TRBV10-3; tentative D call: TRBD1 (5 bases). Per germline, CDR1 ENHRY and CDR2 SYGVKD. V was pared by 2 bases and J by 0 bases, with 9 bases between. There are 15 residues in the CDR3. The CDR3 is CAISEPRQSTDTQYF. As DNA, the CDR3 is TGTGCCATCAGTGAGCCCAGACAGAGCACAGATACGCAGTATTTT.

The rearrangement joins TRBV5-1 to TRBJ2-7; D perhaps matches TRBD2 (5 bases). Trimming cost V 4 bases and J 6 bases, with 20 bases left between them. The CDR3 runs to 15 residues. Germline V gene lookup returns CDR1 SGHRS and CDR2 YFSETQ. The CDR3 region has the DNA TGCGCCAGCAGCCCGAGCGGAAACCTACTGGGCGAGCAGTACTTC. Amino acid sequence: CASSPSGNLLGEQYF.

V is TRBV2 and J is TRBJ2-7; a weak D match, TRBD1 (6 bases). The V gene's germline CDR1 is SNHLY and CDR2 FYNNEI. The CDR3 length is 15 residues. V lost 6 bases and J lost 1, with 16 bases in between. The CDR3 spells CASRAGQIFSYEQYF. The CDR3 nucleotides are TGTGCCAGCAGGGCCGGACAGATCTTTTCCTACGAGCAGTACTTC.

The gene calls are TRBV6-1 and TRBJ1-5, with 7 bases fitting TRBD1. CDR1 and CDR2 from the germline V gene are MNHNS and SASEGT. The CDR3 runs to 15 residues. The V and J ends lost 4 bases and 4 bases, in that order; junction bases with no gene match: 7. Written as DNA, the CDR3 is TGTGCCAGCAGTGGAACACAGGGGTCAAATCAGCCCCAGCATTTT. The encoded protein is CASSGTQGSNQPQHF.

This clone has only one observation. This chain uses TRBV29-1 with TRBJ1-1; no definite D call. With 3 bases removed from V and 1 base from J, the gap between germline ends came to 9 bases. CDR3 size: 13 residues. Germline V gene data show CDR1 as SQVTM and CDR2 as ANQGSEA. CDR3 coding DNA: TGCAGCGTTGATATTGCGGGGAACACTGAAGCTTTCTTT. This encodes CSVDIAGNTEAFF.

This clone showed up just a few times. The rearrangement links TRBV6-6 to TRBJ1-4; D unclear. In germline, CDR1 is MNHNY, CDR2 SVGAGI (reference sequence). With 8 bases removed from V and 2 bases from J, the gap between germline ends came to 9 bases. The CDR3 is 13 residues long. CDR3 nucleotides: TGTGCCAGCTCGGGGTGGACTAATGAAAAACTGTTTTTT. It yields the protein CASSGWTNEKLFF.

V is TRBV5-8 and J is TRBJ2-5; 11 nucleotides line up with TRBD1. Per germline, CDR1 SGHTS and CDR2 YDEGEE. V lost 2 bases to trimming and J lost 3 bases; unmatched junction nucleotides: 3. The CDR3 runs 15 residues. The CDR3 coding sequence is TGTGCCAGCAGCTTTGGACAGGGGGCGAAAGAGACCCAGTACTTC. It yields the protein CASSFGQGAKETQYF.

The chain links TRBV27 to TRBJ2-5, with 11 bases aligning to TRBD2. CDR3 size: 15 residues. The ends lost 6 bases at V and 4 bases at J; junction bases unmatched: 7. Germline assignment: CDR1 MNHEY and CDR2 SMNVEV (reference sequence). CDR3 amino acids: CASRLAGVETETQYF. CDR3 bases: TGTGCCAGCAGACTAGCGGGAGTGGAAACAGAGACCCAGTACTTC.

The rearrangement uses TRBV20-1 and TRBJ2-7, with D possibly TRBD2 on 5 matching bases. The germline V gene encodes CDR1 DFQATT and CDR2 SNEGSKA (reference sequence). The CDR3 loop spans 11 amino acids. CDR3 residues: CSSPTGYEQYF. CDR3 nucleotides: TGCAGCTCCCCAACGGGATACGAGCAGTACTTC.

This clone was seen only once. Germline and junction disagree at one end, which may indicate a read error. The chain is built from TRBV4-1 and TRBJ2-2, with TRBD2 identical over 9 bases. This CDR3 spans 16 amino acids. The germline gives CDR1 MGHRA, CDR2 YSYEKL. In DNA form, the CDR3 reads TGCGCCAGCAGCCAAGTAGCGGGAGTTAACACCGGGGGGCTGTTTTTT. It yields the protein CASSQVAGVNTGGLFF.

This clone was seen a few times. The V gene is TRBV4-1, the J gene TRBJ1-1, with 8 bases fitting TRBD1. Germline V CDR1 and CDR2: MGHRA, YSYEKL. With V trimmed by 2 bases and J by 6 bases, 2 bases remained unmatched. The CDR3 loop spans 13 amino acids. For the CDR3, the DNA is TGCGCCAGCAGCCAACAGGGGGCCCCTGAAGCTTTCTTT. Translation: CASSQQGAPEAFF.

V gene TRBV29-1 combines with J gene TRBJ2-2, with D hard to call. Trimming left V 4 bases short and J 0 bases short, with 6 bases between. The germline CDR1 and CDR2 sequences are SQVTM and ANQGSEA. This CDR3 spans 13 amino acids. CDR3: CSVGSANTGELFF. In nucleotides, the CDR3 is TGCAGCGTTGGCAGCGCGAACACCGGGGAGCTGTTTTTT.

The V gene is TRBV5-6, the J gene TRBJ2-7; D is possibly TRBD2 (6 bases). V dropped 0 bases and J dropped 3 bases, with 10 bases sitting between them. This CDR3 comprises 14 residues. Germline CDR1 reads SGHDT; CDR2 reads YYEEEE. CDR3 loop: CASSLGGAFYEQYF. CDR3 coding DNA: TGTGCCAGCAGCTTGGGCGGGGCCTTCTACGAGCAGTACTTC.

The gene calls are TRBV28 and TRBJ1-6; 10 nucleotides agree with TRBD1. The CDR3 is 16 amino acids. V lost 6 bases, J lost 7 bases, and 9 bases stayed unmatched. Per the germline V gene, CDR1 is MDHEN and CDR2 is SYDVKM. CDR3 sequence: CASRPSTGQGNSPLHF. DNA for the CDR3: TGTGCCAGCAGACCATCTACGGGACAGGGGAATTCACCCCTCCACTTT. The full variable domain, in which reference TRBV28 and TRBJ1-6 provide the parts outside the CDR3, is DVKVTQSSRYLVKRTGEKVFLECVQDMDHENMFWYRQDPGLGLRLIYFSYDVKMKEKGDIPEGYSVSREKKERFSLILESASTNQTSMYLCASRPSTGQGNSPLHFGNGTRLTVT.